Included here is one T cell receptor (beta chain) sequence, with context. Methods used by the authors: Cell counts per sample came from amplifying reference gene primers. The table came from immunoSEQ multiplex PCR; TCRdb's copy has only in-frame clones and leaves some out. V, J and clone size reflect that table, while D and trimming were determined from the DNA. Among approximately 210,000 clones listed, about 87% were seen once. The entry originates in a study of blood T cell repertoires in COVID-19. As for the study in general: Acute and convalescent COVID-19 specimens originated in the United States, Italy and Spain. Sources were T cells, B-cell-depleted T cells, or PBMCs; the material itself was cDNA or gDNA.

Looked up from germline, CDR1 is LNHDA and CDR2 is SQIVND (reference sequence). V was trimmed by 1 base and J by 6 bases, leaving 13 bases between them. The CDR3 runs to 15 residues. The V gene is TRBV19, the J gene TRBJ1-5; weak D call: TRBD1 (6 bases). Sequences were obtained from peripheral blood. The clonotype comes from a man aged 65-85 years with acute or convalescent COVID-19. This CDR3 is CASSIAWGLSQPQHF. DNA of the CDR3: TGTGCCAGTAGTATAGCGTGGGGGCTCAGTCAGCCCCAGCATTTT.